A selection of T cell receptor beta chains follows, all from one sample in a study of T cells in tuberculosis. The repertoire was sequenced with immunoSEQ multiplex PCR; TCRdb's copy has only in-frame clones and lacks some. The profile shows 40,000 or so clones, roughly 95% of them singletons. Material: PBMCs, obtained at tuberculosis diagnosis. Source of these receptors: an adult with tuberculosis. The CDR3 runs from the conserved cysteine through the conserved F or W. A D gene is named only where the DNA matches it firmly.

d_call: .
v_call: TRBV7-9
j_call: TRBJ2-3
cdr3_length: 14
cdr3_nt: TGTGCCAGCAGCTTAGCCTTAGGGGCAGATACGCAGTATTTT
cdr3_aa: CASSLALGADTQYF

d_call: TRBD1
v_call: TRBV19
j_call: TRBJ2-7
cdr3_length: 14
cdr3_nt: TGTGCCAGTAGTTCAGACAGGGGAACCTACGAGCAGTACTTC
cdr3_aa: CASSSDRGTYEQYF

d_call: TRBD2
v_call: TRBV18
j_call: TRBJ2-3
cdr3_length: 17
cdr3_nt: TGTGCCAGCTCACCCTACCTGACTAGCGGGGGGGCAGATACGCAGTATTTT
cdr3_aa: CASSPYLTSGGADTQYF

d_call: TRBD1
v_call: TRBV18
j_call: TRBJ2-5
cdr3_length: 19
cdr3_nt: TGTGCCAGCTCACCAAGGACCTTTCGTAGGGGGCCTAGCCAAGAGACCCAGTACTTC
cdr3_aa: CASSPRTFRRGPSQETQYF

d_call: .
v_call: TRBV28
j_call: TRBJ1-5
cdr3_length: 15
cdr3_nt: TGTGCCAGCAGTCGAACAGGGATCGGCAATCAGCCCCAGCATTTT
cdr3_aa: CASSRTGIGNQPQHF

d_call: .
v_call: TRBV19
j_call: TRBJ1-1
cdr3_length: 14
cdr3_nt: TGTGCCAGTAGTTTTGGTACAGGGAGATTAGAAGCTTTCTTT
cdr3_aa: CASSFGTGRLEAFF

d_call: TRBD1
v_call: TRBV12-5
j_call: TRBJ2-6
cdr3_length: 19
cdr3_nt: TGTGCTAGTGGTTTGCGGGACAGTCGTCCTCAGGCTGGGGCCAACGTCCTGACTTTC
cdr3_aa: CASGLRDSRPQAGANVLTF

d_call: .
v_call: TRBV30
j_call: TRBJ1-2
cdr3_length: 13
cdr3_nt: TGTGCCTGGAGCGTGACAACAGCCTATGGCTACACCTTC
cdr3_aa: CAWSVTTAYGYTF

d_call: .
v_call: TRBV28
j_call: TRBJ2-7
cdr3_length: 15
cdr3_nt: TGTGCCAGCAGTCATGGGGGGGCGGGAACCTACGAGCAGTACTTC
cdr3_aa: CASSHGGAGTYEQYF

d_call: .
v_call: TRBV25-1
j_call: TRBJ1-1
cdr3_length: 13
cdr3_nt: TGTGCCAGCACTACCGCGGGGCACACTGAAGCTTTCTTT
cdr3_aa: CASTTAGHTEAFF

d_call: TRBD2
v_call: TRBV5-1
j_call: TRBJ2-3
cdr3_length: 18
cdr3_nt: TGCGCCAGCAGCTTGGCCCTTACTAGCGGAACGGGCACAGATACGCAGTATTTT
cdr3_aa: CASSLALTSGTGTDTQYF

d_call: TRBD2
v_call: TRBV5-1
j_call: TRBJ2-7
cdr3_length: 14
cdr3_nt: TGCGCCAGCAGCGGAGCGGGGGGCCCCGGAGAGCAGTACTTC
cdr3_aa: CASSGAGGPGEQYF